This T cell receptor beta chain stems from a study of blood T cell repertoires in COVID-19. Whole-study context: Specimens from acute and convalescent COVID-19 originated in the United States, Italy and Spain. Nucleic acid was either cDNA or gDNA, and it came from T cells, B-cell-depleted T cells, or PBMCs.

Data came from immunoSEQ multiplex PCR; TCRdb stores just in-frame clones and leaves some out. Among about 44,000 clones listed, around 94% were seen once. This CDR3 region has 12 residues. V lost 8 bases and J 4 bases, leaving 9 bases between the germline ends. Germline loops: CDR1 MDHEN, CDR2 SYDVKM. The chain couples TRBV28 to TRBJ1-5; no reliable D call. This TCR was recovered from a man in his fifties with COVID-19, enrolled during active disease. The sample comprised peripheral blood. The DNA for the CDR3 is TGTGCCAGCCGCGCGGGGAATCAGCCCCAGCATTTT. It translates to CASRAGNQPQHF. Supplemented by reference TRBV28 and TRBJ1-5, the full variable domain reads DVKVTQSSRYLVKRTGEKVFLECVQDMDHENMFWYRQDPGLGLRLIYFSYDVKMKEKGDIPEGYSVSREKKERFSLILESASTNQTSMYLCASRAGNQPQHFGDGTRLSIL.